The clone carrying this T cell receptor (beta chain) was seen more than once but under ten times. Its antigen is undetermined. This sample was taken from a study of cytomegalovirus exposure and HLA in healthy donors. On the study more broadly: A previous analysis identified 100 million or so unique TCR beta sequences derived from 180 million or so T cells.

The study's findings and limits: A later analysis reportedly found that, within productive TCRs, an Asian-associated ancestry cluster had fewer N-insertions than the mean observed across the approximately 690 donors. The likely origin of a cluster of highly shared sequence variants was a sequencing artifact. For TCR beta chains, V- and J-gene trimming was later linked to a missense DCLRE1C variant.

The study ran its PCR with 60 Vbeta and 13 Jbeta primers. Produced via immunoSEQ multiplex PCR; TCRdb's table is partial and in-frame only. Of 82,000 or so clones in the sample, approximately 74% were seen once. Sequenced: PBMCs. This receptor was obtained from a woman between 45 and 65 years old in good health and CMV-seropositive.

The chain's CDR3 is CASSLGGERNEQFF. In nucleotides, the CDR3 is TGTGCCAGCAGCTTGGGGGGGGAGCGGAATGAGCAGTTCTTC. The chain links TRBV5-4 to TRBJ2-1; D is perhaps TRBD2 (6 bases). This CDR3 is 14 amino acids long. Germline V gives CDR1 SGHNT, CDR2 YYREEE (reference sequence). The V end lost 0 bases, the J end lost 7 bases, and 11 bases lay between the germline ends. The full variable domain, its missing parts supplied by reference TRBV5-4 and TRBJ2-1, is ETGVTQSPTHLIKTRGQQVTLRCSSQSGHNTVSWYQQALGQGPQFIFQYYREEENGRGNFPPRFSGLQFPNYSSELNVNALELDDSALYLCASSLGGERNEQFFGPGTRLTVL.